This is a list of T cell receptor beta chains from one sample in a study of shared clonotypes between healthy human individuals. Assay: immunoSEQ multiplex PCR; the TCRdb copy retains only in-frame clones and omits some. The table lists approximately 2.3 million clones, about 92% of them singletons. Sequenced material: naive CD4+ T cells from PBMCs. The receptors come from a man younger than 30 in good health. Some clones in this sample may be carry-over from other donors' samples. The CDR3 runs from the conserved cysteine through the conserved F or W. Each record gives: V gene, clone size, D gene, J gene, CDR3 DNA, CDR3 protein. D genes are given only for firm matches. Rows give clone size only sometimes, using once, few, many, or a class for an expanded clone.

V: TRBV7-2; size: .; D: .; J: TRBJ2-4; DNA: TGTGCCAGCAGCCGCGCGGCGACGGCGGGAAACATTCAGTACTTC; CDR3: CASSRAATAGNIQYF
V: TRBV10-3; size: .; D: .; J: TRBJ2-6; DNA: TGTGCCATCAGCCTGAGTGGTGGGGCCAACGTCCTGACTTTC; CDR3: CAISLSGGANVLTF
V: TRBV4-1; size: .; D: TRBD2; J: TRBJ2-6; DNA: TGCGCCAGCAGCGGCGGGGGGCTCGGGGCCAACGTCCTGACTTTC; CDR3: CASSGGGLGANVLTF
V: TRBV6-5; size: .; D: TRBD2; J: TRBJ2-5; DNA: TGTGCCAGCAGTCGAGGACTAGCGCTGAGAGAGACCCAGTACTTC; CDR3: CASSRGLALRETQYF
V: TRBV2; size: .; D: .; J: TRBJ1-1; DNA: TGTGCCAGCAACCCGCGGCACGGATCGAACACTGAAGCTTTCTTT; CDR3: CASNPRHGSNTEAFF
V: TRBV5-1; size: .; D: TRBD2; J: TRBJ2-7; DNA: TGCGCCAGCAGCACAGGACTAGCGGAATACTCCTACGAGCAGTACTTC; CDR3: CASSTGLAEYSYEQYF
V: TRBV19; size: .; D: .; J: TRBJ1-5; DNA: TGTGCCAGTAGTAAAAACAGGGTTGAGCCCCAGCATTTT; CDR3: CASSKNRVEPQHF
V: TRBV7-2; size: .; D: .; J: TRBJ1-1; DNA: TGTGCCAGCAGCATGACAGTGAACACTGAAGCTTTCTTT; CDR3: CASSMTVNTEAFF
V: TRBV6-5; size: .; D: .; J: TRBJ1-1; DNA: TGTGCCAGCAGTTACTCGAGGGCGGGGACGGGCACTTTCTTT; CDR3: CASSYSRAGTGTFF
V: TRBV6-4; size: .; D: TRBD2; J: TRBJ2-3; DNA: TGTGCTTCAGCAACTAGCGGTGGCACAGATACGCAGTATTTT; CDR3: CASATSGGTDTQYF
V: TRBV29-1; size: .; D: TRBD1; J: TRBJ2-7; DNA: TGCAGCGGAGTGACAGGGACCCCCTACGAGCAGTACTTC; CDR3: CSGVTGTPYEQYF
V: TRBV29-1; size: .; D: .; J: TRBJ2-1; DNA: TGCAGCGTTGATTCGTTACCATACAATGAGCAGTTCTTC; CDR3: CSVDSLPYNEQFF
V: TRBV5-5; size: once; D: .; J: TRBJ1-1; DNA: TGTGCCAGCAGCCCATACCGCCTCGCGGGAAGGACTGAAGCTTTCTTT; CDR3: CASSPYRLAGRTEAFF
V: TRBV5-1; size: .; D: .; J: TRBJ2-1; DNA: TGCGCCAGCAGCTTCCCCGGCGATGAGCAGTTCTTC; CDR3: CASSFPGDEQFF
V: TRBV7-8; size: .; D: TRBD1; J: TRBJ2-5; DNA: TGTGCCAGCAGCCACGGACAGGGGGCATGGGAGACCCAGTACTTC; CDR3: CASSHGQGAWETQYF
V: TRBV18; size: .; D: .; J: TRBJ1-4; DNA: TGTGCCAGCTCTCCAAACCATGAAAAACTGTTTTTT; CDR3: CASSPNHEKLFF
V: TRBV7-2; size: .; D: TRBD2; J: TRBJ2-3; DNA: TGTGCCAGCAGCTTACTAGCGGGAACAGATACGCAGTATTTT; CDR3: CASSLLAGTDTQYF